Below, 23 T cell receptor beta chains from the same sample are listed, as sequenced in a study of blood T cell repertoires in COVID-19. TCRdb keeps only in-frame clones here, not all; method: immunoSEQ multiplex PCR. The sample carries more than 150,000 clones, 80% to 90% recorded once. The sequenced sample consisted of peripheral blood. These receptors were collected from a man aged 70 or older with active or convalescent COVID-19.

V is TRBV12-5 and J is TRBJ1-3, with 7 positions matching TRBD1. The CDR3 contains 17 residues. Germline-derived CDR1 and CDR2 are LGHNT and FRNRAP. With V trimmed by 4 bases and J by 0 bases, 9 bases remained unmatched. CDR3 DNA: TGTGCTAGTGGTTCGTCTATCGGGACAGCCTCTGGAAACACCATATATTTT. Amino acids: CASGSSIGTASGNTIYF.

The V and J genes are TRBV7-2 and TRBJ2-5, with D possibly matching TRBD1 (7 bases). Germline V gene sequence: CDR1 SGHTA, CDR2 FQGNSA. The length of the CDR3 is 16 residues. With 0 bases removed from V and 4 bases from J, the gap between germline ends came to 15 bases. Here the CDR3 DNA reads TGTGCCAGCAGCTTAGCCACAGCAGGGGGAGGAGAGACCCAGTACTTC. Amino acids: CASSLATAGGGETQYF.

The chain links TRBV6-1 to TRBJ1-1; D may be TRBD1 (5 bases). CDR1 and CDR2 from the germline V gene are MNHNS and SASEGT. V dropped 2 bases and J dropped 6 bases, with 22 bases sitting between them. The CDR3 sequence is 17 residues long. The CDR3 nucleotides are TGTGCCAGCAGTGAACCGGCAGGGCAGTGGTTCGGCGCTGAAGCTTTCTTT. Translated, it gives CASSEPAGQWFGAEAFF.

The chain recombines TRBV24-1 with TRBJ2-1; D not resolved. Trimming stripped 0 bases from V and 6 bases from J, with 5 bases between. The length of the CDR3 is 13 residues. Germline values: CDR1 KGHDR, CDR2 SFDVKD. CDR3 amino acids: CATSDLGSNEQFF. The CDR3 DNA reads as TGTGCCACCAGTGATTTGGGTAGCAATGAGCAGTTCTTC.

This clone was picked up a small number of times. The chain joins TRBV4-3 to TRBJ2-7; D gene uncertain. The CDR3 covers 13 residues. V gave up 0 bases and J gave up 3 bases, with 6 bases separating them. Germline CDR1 reads LGHNA; CDR2 reads YSLEER. Here the CDR3 reads CASSQDQRYEQYF. The DNA of the CDR3 is TGCGCCAGCAGCCAAGACCAGCGCTACGAGCAGTACTTC.

V is TRBV2 and J is TRBJ2-5; 10 nucleotides agree with TRBD1. Trimming at V came to 5 bases and at J to 5 bases, leaving 2 bases not matched to a gene. Germline V gene sequence: CDR1 SNHLY, CDR2 FYNNEI. The CDR3 runs to 13 residues. CDR3 loop: CASSRTGGETQYF. Here the CDR3 DNA reads TGTGCCAGCAGTAGGACAGGGGGGGAGACCCAGTACTTC.

The chain employs TRBV18 and TRBJ2-1; tentatively, D is TRBD1 (7 bases). CDR3 length: 13 amino acids. Germline V gives CDR1 KGHSH, CDR2 LQKENI. V was pared by 0 bases and J by 10 bases, with 10 bases between. The CDR3 region is CASSPPSGGEQFF. In nucleotides, the CDR3 is TGTGCCAGCTCACCACCTTCAGGGGGGGAGCAGTTCTTC.

The J gene is TRBJ1-3, the V gene TRBV4-3, with TRBD1 identical over 9 bases. Germline-derived CDR1 and CDR2 are LGHNA and YSLEER. The length of the CDR3 is 14 residues. Trimming cost V 6 bases and J 2 bases; bases outside gene matches: 2. CDR3 DNA: TGCGCCAGCAGGTGGACAGGGGCTGGAAACACCATATATTTT. This codes for CASRWTGAGNTIYF.

V and J are TRBV7-9 and TRBJ1-4; D ambiguous. V lost 6 bases and J 3 bases, leaving 14 bases between the germline ends. CDR3 length equals 15 residues. CDR1 and CDR2 from the germline V gene are SEHNR and FQNEAQ (reference sequence). The CDR3 DNA sequence: TGTGCCAGCAGTAGTTACAGAAATCCTAATGAAAAACTGTTTTTT. As protein: CASSSYRNPNEKLFF.

The chain is built from TRBV5-6 and TRBJ1-2; D is perhaps TRBD1 (6 bases). CDR1 and CDR2 (germline): SGHDT, YYEEEE. CDR3 length equals 14 residues. Trimming left V 4 bases short and J 7 bases short, with 17 bases between. CDR3 nucleotide sequence: TGTGCCAGCAGCCCGGTCGGGGGGCTGGGTGGCTACACCTTC. Translated, it gives CASSPVGGLGGYTF.

The chain links TRBV16 to TRBJ1-5; 7 nucleotides line up with TRBD1. Germline-derived CDR1 and CDR2 are KGHSY and FQNENV. The J segment lost 4 bases and the V segment lost 2 bases, leaving 5 bases of the junction unmatched. The CDR3 extends over 15 amino acids. The CDR3 here is CASSQKGAGNQPQHF. CDR3 DNA sequence: TGTGCCAGCAGCCAAAAGGGGGCTGGTAATCAGCCCCAGCATTTT.

The chain employs TRBV5-1 and TRBJ2-7; TRBD1 matches at 9 bases. The CDR3 has 14 amino acids. Germline CDR1 and CDR2: SGHRS and YFSETQ. V lost 3 bases, J lost 3 bases, and 4 bases stayed unmatched. The chain's CDR3 is CASSSGQGLYEQYF. The CDR3 nucleotides are TGCGCCAGCAGCTCGGGACAGGGTCTCTACGAGCAGTACTTC.

This rearrangement joins TRBV7-3 to TRBJ2-1; 14 bases fit TRBD2. The CDR3 runs to 18 residues. V lost 0 bases and J lost 4; bases outside the gene matches: 5. CDR1 SGHTA and CDR2 FQGTGA come from the germline V gene. The CDR3 loop reads CASSLTPRLAGGYNEQFF. CDR3 DNA sequence: TGTGCCAGCAGCTTAACCCCGCGACTAGCGGGAGGGTACAATGAGCAGTTCTTC.

The chain links TRBV9 to TRBJ1-1, with 9 bases lining up with TRBD1. This CDR3 has 17 amino acids. The germline V gene encodes CDR1 SGDLS and CDR2 YYNGEE. V shed 3 bases, J shed 0 bases, and the junction held 9 bases outside the gene matches. CDR3 DNA sequence: TGTGCCAGCAGCGGACAGGGGGGTTGGGGAGTGAACACTGAAGCTTTCTTT. This translates into CASSGQGGWGVNTEAFF.

This clone has ten or more counts. The chain links TRBV6-1 to TRBJ2-7; D remains unclear. V was trimmed by 3 bases and J by 3 bases, leaving 3 bases between them. The CDR3 extends over 11 amino acids. The germline V gene has CDR1 MNHNS and CDR2 SASEGT. CDR3 residues: CASSDLYEQYF. DNA of the CDR3: TGTGCCAGCAGTGATCTCTACGAGCAGTACTTC.

Remarks on this clone: Other DNA variants within this sample encode the same CDR3. The chain has TRBV24-1 and TRBJ2-1; TRBD2 matches at 8 bases. V was pared by 0 bases and J by 2 bases, with 2 bases of the junction left unmatched. This CDR3 spans 16 amino acids. Germline loops: CDR1 KGHDR, CDR2 SFDVKD. The CDR3 DNA reads as TGTGCCACCAGTGATTTGCCTAGCGGGCCCTACAATGAGCAGTTCTTC. The encoded protein is CATSDLPSGPYNEQFF.

The chain links TRBV7-6 to TRBJ2-2; 10 bases are a match to TRBD1. In germline, CDR1 is SGHVS, CDR2 FNYEAQ. The CDR3 spans 17 residues. J gave up 7 bases and V 6 bases, and 14 bases lay outside the gene matches. CDR3 residues: CASRLVGPGTGVGELFF. The CDR3 coding sequence is TGTGCCAGCAGGCTAGTGGGCCCCGGGACAGGGGTCGGGGAGCTGTTTTTT.

The sample holds a few counts of this clone. The CDR3, as DNA: TGTGCCAGCAGTGTTAGCCTGAACACTGAAGCTTTCTTT. Its translation is CASSVSLNTEAFF. J is TRBJ1-1 and V is TRBV2; no definite D call. The CDR3 is 13 residues long. The ends were cut back, 4 bases at V and 0 bases at J, with 6 bases in the middle. The germline gives CDR1 SNHLY, CDR2 FYNNEI.

The rearrangement links TRBV4-3 to TRBJ2-1, with TRBD2 as a possible D gene (7 bases). Between the trimmed V and J ends, which lost 2 bases and 4 bases, there was a span of 15 bases. Per germline, CDR1 LGHNA and CDR2 YSLEER. The CDR3 totals 16 residues. Written as DNA, the CDR3 is TGCGCCAGCAGCCAACAAGCGGGACACGTATACAATGAGCAGTTCTTC. Protein product: CASSQQAGHVYNEQFF.

The V and J genes are TRBV18 and TRBJ1-2, with 10 bases matching TRBD1. V trimming: 5 bases; J trimming: 7 bases; junction bases outside the gene matches: 13. This CDR3 spans 16 amino acids. Germline CDR1 is KGHSH and CDR2 is LQKENI. CDR3 in amino acids: CASSARDRGSSSGYTF. The DNA for the CDR3 is TGTGCCAGCTCAGCCCGGGACAGGGGATCCTCGAGTGGCTACACCTTC.

The chain is built from TRBV7-9 and TRBJ1-5; 12 nucleotides align to TRBD1. V shed 4 bases, J shed 5 bases, and the junction held 9 bases outside the gene matches. Per the germline V gene, CDR1 is SEHNR and CDR2 is FQNEAQ (reference sequence). The CDR3 spans 17 residues. DNA of the CDR3: TGTGCCAGCAGCTCAGCCCCGGGACAGGGGGCCCATCAGCCCCAGCATTTT. Translation gives CASSSAPGQGAHQPQHF.

The V call is TRBV6-6, the J call TRBJ1-2; D remains unclear. The CDR3 totals 14 residues. Trimming stripped 6 bases from V and 2 bases from J, with 13 bases between. In germline, CDR1 is MNHNY, CDR2 SVGAGI (reference sequence). CDR3 bases: TGTGCCAGCAGGAGACCGGGAGTGAACTATGGCTACACCTTC. Translating gives CASRRPGVNYGYTF.

The chain recombines TRBV15 with TRBJ2-1; D is possibly TRBD1 (6 bases). Germline CDR1 reads LNHNV; CDR2 reads YYDKDF (reference sequence). The CDR3 is 13 amino acids. Trimming took off 2 bases at V and 8 bases at J, with 10 bases between the two ends. The CDR3 region is CATSRSAGDEQFF. The CDR3 nucleotides read TGTGCCACCAGCAGATCGGCAGGGGATGAGCAGTTCTTC.